Listed below are T cell receptor beta chains from one sample, sequenced in a study of somatic mutations in cytotoxic T cells in rheumatoid arthritis. The data were produced by immunoSEQ multiplex PCR, yet TCRdb's version contains in-frame clones alone and is incomplete. This table holds approximately 13,000 clones, 70% to 80% found once. The sequencing input was CD8+ T cells sorted from blood. The receptors stem from an adult with rheumatoid arthritis. Both conserved end residues are part of each CDR3. D genes are given only for firm matches. Clone size appears in some rows only: once, few, many, or a class for an expanded clone.

v_call: TRBV7-9; clone_size: few; j_call: TRBJ2-7; d_call: TRBD1; cdr3_aa: CASSPPGGDRAYEQYF; cdr3_nt: TGTGCCAGCAGCCCCCCGGGTGGAGACAGGGCCTACGAGCAGTACTTC
v_call: TRBV19; clone_size: .; j_call: TRBJ1-3; d_call: .; cdr3_aa: CASSYRDSGNTIYF; cdr3_nt: TGTGCCAGTAGTTACAGGGACTCTGGAAACACCATATATTTT
v_call: TRBV19; clone_size: few; j_call: TRBJ1-4; d_call: TRBD1; cdr3_aa: CASSSDRGYGEKLFF; cdr3_nt: TGTGCCAGTAGCTCCGACAGGGGGTATGGTGAAAAACTGTTTTTT
v_call: TRBV29-1; clone_size: .; j_call: TRBJ2-1; d_call: .; cdr3_aa: CSVDVWWMVNEQFF; cdr3_nt: TGCAGCGTTGACGTATGGTGGATGGTCAATGAGCAGTTCTTC
v_call: TRBV2; clone_size: medium-sized; j_call: TRBJ1-5; d_call: TRBD1; cdr3_aa: CASRMTGNQPQHF; cdr3_nt: TGTGCCAGCAGGATGACAGGGAATCAGCCCCAGCATTTT
v_call: TRBV29-1; clone_size: .; j_call: TRBJ1-2; d_call: .; cdr3_aa: CSVEGIGRDNYGYTF; cdr3_nt: TGCAGCGTTGAAGGAATTGGCAGGGATAACTATGGCTACACCTTC
v_call: TRBV11-2; clone_size: .; j_call: TRBJ1-6; d_call: .; cdr3_aa: CASSPVPGNSPLHF; cdr3_nt: TGTGCCAGCAGCCCAGTTCCGGGTAATTCACCCCTCCACTTT
v_call: TRBV4-1; clone_size: few; j_call: TRBJ2-1; d_call: .; cdr3_aa: CASSQEVGYEQFF; cdr3_nt: TGCGCCAGCAGCCAAGAAGTTGGGTACGAGCAGTTCTTC
v_call: TRBV28; clone_size: once; j_call: TRBJ2-7; d_call: .; cdr3_aa: CASSLDRKVSYEQYF; cdr3_nt: TGTGCCAGCAGTTTAGACAGGAAAGTGAGTTACGAGCAGTACTTC
v_call: TRBV4-1; clone_size: once; j_call: TRBJ2-6; d_call: .; cdr3_aa: CASSPSPDRLDHSGANVLTF; cdr3_nt: TGCGCCAGCAGCCCGAGTCCCGACAGGTTGGACCACTCTGGGGCCAACGTCCTGACTTTC
v_call: TRBV4-1; clone_size: .; j_call: TRBJ1-5; d_call: TRBD1; cdr3_aa: CASSQEGGAGQPQHF; cdr3_nt: TGCGCCAGCAGCCAAGAAGGGGGCGCGGGTCAGCCCCAGCATTTT
v_call: TRBV5-5; clone_size: .; j_call: TRBJ2-7; d_call: TRBD1; cdr3_aa: CASSQQRDRLYEQYF; cdr3_nt: TGCGCCAGCAGCCAACAACGGGACAGACTCTACGAGCAGTACTTC
v_call: TRBV27; clone_size: .; j_call: TRBJ1-6; d_call: .; cdr3_aa: CASSFGSASYNSPLHF; cdr3_nt: TGTGCCAGCAGTTTCGGCAGCGCCTCCTATAATTCACCCCTCCACTTT
v_call: TRBV28; clone_size: .; j_call: TRBJ2-7; d_call: .; cdr3_aa: CASSPASLGQFSYEQYF; cdr3_nt: TGTGCCAGCAGTCCCGCCTCGCTGGGGCAGTTCTCCTACGAGCAGTACTTC
v_call: TRBV7-2; clone_size: .; j_call: TRBJ2-7; d_call: .; cdr3_aa: CASSFSGSYEQYF; cdr3_nt: TGTGCCAGCAGCTTTTCTGGCTCCTACGAGCAGTACTTC
v_call: TRBV28; clone_size: .; j_call: TRBJ1-5; d_call: .; cdr3_aa: CASSPPPGPPTQHF; cdr3_nt: TGTGCCAGCAGTCCTCCCCCGGGCCCCCCAACCCAGCATTTT
v_call: TRBV7-9; clone_size: .; j_call: TRBJ1-1; d_call: .; cdr3_aa: CASTSGGNTEAFF; cdr3_nt: TGTGCCAGCACCTCGGGGGGAAACACTGAAGCTTTCTTT
v_call: TRBV7-2; clone_size: .; j_call: TRBJ1-1; d_call: TRBD1; cdr3_aa: CASSLNRGLNTEAFF; cdr3_nt: TGTGCCAGCAGCCTTAACAGGGGACTGAACACTGAAGCTTTCTTT
v_call: TRBV6-1; clone_size: .; j_call: TRBJ2-7; d_call: TRBD1; cdr3_aa: CASTELQGVSSYEQYF; cdr3_nt: TGTGCCAGCACTGAATTACAGGGGGTTTCATCCTACGAGCAGTACTTC
v_call: TRBV7-3; clone_size: .; j_call: TRBJ1-3; d_call: .; cdr3_aa: CASSLRSPLDSDSGNTIYF; cdr3_nt: TGTGCCAGCAGCTTAAGATCACCGCTAGACAGTGACTCTGGAAACACCATATATTTT
v_call: TRBV6-6; clone_size: once; j_call: TRBJ2-1; d_call: .; cdr3_aa: CASTPGYYNEQFF; cdr3_nt: TGTGCCAGCACCCCTGGGTACTACAATGAGCAGTTCTTC
v_call: TRBV11-3; clone_size: once; j_call: TRBJ2-1; d_call: .; cdr3_aa: CASSQPTSYNEQFF; cdr3_nt: TGTGCCAGCAGCCAACCGACATCCTACAATGAGCAGTTCTTC
v_call: TRBV7-9; clone_size: .; j_call: TRBJ2-7; d_call: .; cdr3_aa: CASSGAHVNEQYF; cdr3_nt: TGTGCCAGCAGCGGTGCGCACGTGAACGAGCAGTACTTC
v_call: TRBV7-9; clone_size: .; j_call: TRBJ1-6; d_call: TRBD1; cdr3_aa: CASSLARQGLSPLHF; cdr3_nt: TGTGCCAGCAGCTTAGCTCGACAGGGACTTTCACCCCTCCACTTT
v_call: TRBV13; clone_size: .; j_call: TRBJ1-1; d_call: .; cdr3_aa: CASAMNTEAFF; cdr3_nt: TGTGCCAGCGCCATGAACACTGAAGCTTTCTTT
v_call: TRBV6-1; clone_size: .; j_call: TRBJ2-5; d_call: TRBD2; cdr3_aa: CASTTSRDGKETQYF; cdr3_nt: TGTGCCAGCACGACTAGCAGGGACGGTAAAGAGACCCAGTACTTC
v_call: TRBV19; clone_size: .; j_call: TRBJ2-5; d_call: .; cdr3_aa: CASSVSGGYGETQYF; cdr3_nt: TGTGCCAGTAGTGTCAGTGGAGGGTACGGGGAGACCCAGTACTTC
v_call: TRBV4-1; clone_size: medium-sized; j_call: TRBJ2-1; d_call: TRBD2; cdr3_aa: CASSQVGLAGGDNEQFF; cdr3_nt: TGCGCCAGCAGCCAAGTGGGGCTAGCGGGGGGAGACAATGAGCAGTTCTTC
v_call: TRBV5-4; clone_size: .; j_call: TRBJ2-7; d_call: TRBD2; cdr3_aa: CASSSSGLATYEQYF; cdr3_nt: TGTGCCAGCAGCTCGTCGGGACTAGCGACCTACGAGCAGTACTTC
v_call: TRBV7-9; clone_size: .; j_call: TRBJ1-2; d_call: .; cdr3_aa: CASSLSPAGYGYTF; cdr3_nt: TGTGCCAGCAGCTTAAGCCCCGCTGGCTATGGCTACACCTTC
v_call: TRBV5-1; clone_size: .; j_call: TRBJ2-7; d_call: .; cdr3_aa: CASSLSGQGGYEQYF; cdr3_nt: TGCGCCAGCAGCTTGAGTGGCCAGGGAGGTTACGAGCAGTACTTC
v_call: TRBV5-4; clone_size: .; j_call: TRBJ1-2; d_call: TRBD1; cdr3_aa: CASSLYQATGNNGYTF; cdr3_nt: TGTGCCAGCAGCTTATACCAGGCGACAGGGAACAATGGCTACACCTTC
v_call: TRBV4-1; clone_size: .; j_call: TRBJ2-3; d_call: .; cdr3_aa: CASSRDPLGTDTQYF; cdr3_nt: TGCGCCAGCAGCCGAGACCCACTGGGCACAGATACGCAGTATTTT
v_call: TRBV9; clone_size: .; j_call: TRBJ1-1; d_call: TRBD1; cdr3_aa: CASSVVGDRGPMYTEAFF; cdr3_nt: TGTGCCAGCAGCGTAGTAGGGGACAGGGGGCCGATGTACACTGAAGCTTTCTTT
v_call: TRBV2; clone_size: .; j_call: TRBJ2-7; d_call: TRBD1; cdr3_aa: CATKNPDRASEQYF; cdr3_nt: TGTGCCACCAAGAACCCAGACAGGGCCAGCGAGCAGTACTTC
v_call: TRBV9; clone_size: .; j_call: TRBJ1-3; d_call: .; cdr3_aa: CASSSPLGSGNTIYF; cdr3_nt: TGTGCCAGCAGCTCCCCCTTGGGGTCTGGAAACACCATATATTTT
v_call: TRBV4-1; clone_size: .; j_call: TRBJ2-7; d_call: .; cdr3_aa: CASSLEPSAYEQYF; cdr3_nt: TGCGCCAGCAGCCTAGAACCGAGCGCCTACGAGCAGTACTTC
v_call: TRBV27; clone_size: .; j_call: TRBJ2-2; d_call: .; cdr3_aa: CASSPLRQPNTGELFF; cdr3_nt: TGTGCCAGCAGTCCCCTTAGACAGCCGAACACCGGGGAGCTGTTTTTT
v_call: TRBV20-1; clone_size: .; j_call: TRBJ1-2; d_call: .; cdr3_aa: CSARGMYGYTF; cdr3_nt: TGCAGTGCTAGAGGAATGTATGGCTACACCTTC
v_call: TRBV11-2; clone_size: .; j_call: TRBJ2-7; d_call: .; cdr3_aa: CASSLAGAHGEQYF; cdr3_nt: TGTGCCAGCAGCTTAGCAGGGGCGCACGGCGAGCAGTACTTC
v_call: TRBV7-6; clone_size: .; j_call: TRBJ1-1; d_call: .; cdr3_aa: CAITPSRNTEAFF; cdr3_nt: TGTGCCATAACCCCGTCGAGGAACACTGAAGCTTTCTTT
v_call: TRBV6-5; clone_size: .; j_call: TRBJ2-5; d_call: .; cdr3_aa: CASSYIEGETQYF; cdr3_nt: TGTGCCAGCAGTTACATCGAGGGAGAGACCCAGTACTTC
v_call: TRBV7-6; clone_size: .; j_call: TRBJ2-1; d_call: TRBD2; cdr3_aa: CASSPRLAGGYNEQFF; cdr3_nt: TGTGCCAGCAGTCCCCGACTAGCGGGGGGGTACAATGAGCAGTTCTTC
v_call: TRBV28; clone_size: .; j_call: TRBJ2-1; d_call: TRBD2; cdr3_aa: CASRPRGDDEQFF; cdr3_nt: TGTGCCAGCAGACCCCGGGGGGATGATGAGCAGTTCTTC
v_call: TRBV4-1; clone_size: .; j_call: TRBJ2-7; d_call: .; cdr3_aa: CASSHPDRNTGEQYF; cdr3_nt: TGCGCCAGCAGCCATCCTGACAGGAACACGGGCGAGCAGTACTTC
v_call: TRBV19; clone_size: .; j_call: TRBJ1-4; d_call: .; cdr3_aa: CASSIAGDPDEKLFF; cdr3_nt: TGTGCCAGTAGTATAGCGGGGGATCCGGATGAAAAACTGTTTTTT
v_call: TRBV11-3; clone_size: .; j_call: TRBJ1-5; d_call: .; cdr3_aa: CASSTPDSRSNQPQHF; cdr3_nt: TGTGCCAGCAGCACTCCGGACAGTCGCAGCAATCAGCCCCAGCATTTT
v_call: TRBV18; clone_size: .; j_call: TRBJ1-1; d_call: .; cdr3_aa: CASSFGTDEAFF; cdr3_nt: TGTGCCAGCTCATTTGGTACCGATGAAGCTTTCTTT
v_call: TRBV7-2; clone_size: .; j_call: TRBJ1-2; d_call: .; cdr3_aa: CASSLTGTPYGYTF; cdr3_nt: TGTGCCAGCAGCCTCACCGGGACACCCTATGGCTACACCTTC
v_call: TRBV27; clone_size: .; j_call: TRBJ1-6; d_call: .; cdr3_aa: CASSLRAHTYNSPLHF; cdr3_nt: TGTGCCAGCAGTTTAAGGGCACACACCTATAATTCACCCCTCCACTTT
v_call: TRBV9; clone_size: .; j_call: TRBJ2-2; d_call: .; cdr3_aa: CASSEPNTGELFF; cdr3_nt: TGTGCCAGCAGCGAGCCTAACACCGGGGAGCTGTTTTTT
v_call: TRBV18; clone_size: .; j_call: TRBJ1-5; d_call: .; cdr3_aa: CASSESPSNQPQHF; cdr3_nt: TGTGCCAGCTCAGAGAGTCCGAGCAATCAGCCCCAGCATTTT
v_call: TRBV6-1; clone_size: few; j_call: TRBJ1-1; d_call: .; cdr3_aa: CASSEAIYTEAFF; cdr3_nt: TGTGCCAGCAGTGAAGCGATCTACACTGAAGCTTTCTTT
v_call: TRBV5-6; clone_size: .; j_call: TRBJ2-7; d_call: .; cdr3_aa: CASSLGGRTYEQYF; cdr3_nt: TGTGCCAGCAGCTTGGGGGGGAGGACCTACGAGCAGTACTTC
v_call: TRBV15; clone_size: .; j_call: TRBJ2-7; d_call: .; cdr3_aa: CATSRDRRTPPRDSYEQYF; cdr3_nt: TGTGCCACCAGCAGAGATCGCAGGACCCCCCCGAGGGATAGCTACGAGCAGTACTTC